What follows is one T cell receptor beta chain and its context. The antigen is unknown. An end of the junction does not agree with germline; a read error may underlie this. This sample is drawn from a study of OX40 agonist ivuxolimab in advanced cancers. Study information: It was ivuxolimab, an agonistic anti-OX40 (CD134) antibody, that patients were treated with.

Germline V gene lookup returns CDR1 SEHNR and CDR2 FQNEAQ (reference sequence). The CDR3 consists of 13 residues. Using immunoSEQ multiplex PCR, the repertoire was profiled, and TCRdb retains in-frame clones only, with some absent. This table holds about 16,000 clones, roughly 90% found once. Study-level points and caveats: Partial responders at 0.1-3.0 mg/kg had among the lowest clonal expansion.

The TCR was taken from an adult with an advanced solid tumor such as melanoma, head and neck, liver or kidney cancer. Sequenced here: CD4+ or CD8+ T cells sorted from blood, sampled in a trial of the OX40 agonist ivuxolimab. V gene TRBV7-9 combines with J gene TRBJ2-7, with TRBD1 matching 11 bases. The CDR3 loop is CASSFEGRDRGIF. The DNA of the CDR3 is TGTGCCAGCAGCTTCGAAGGTCGGGACAGGGGGATCTTC.